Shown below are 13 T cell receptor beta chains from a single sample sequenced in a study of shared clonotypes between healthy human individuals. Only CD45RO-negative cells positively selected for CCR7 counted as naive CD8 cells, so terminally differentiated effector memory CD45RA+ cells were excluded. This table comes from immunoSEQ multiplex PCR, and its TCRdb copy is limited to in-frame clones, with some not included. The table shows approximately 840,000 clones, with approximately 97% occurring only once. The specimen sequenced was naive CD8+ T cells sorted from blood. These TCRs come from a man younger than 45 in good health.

This CDR3 reads CASSQDETGRYEQYF. Here the CDR3 DNA reads TGCGCCAGCAGCCAAGATGAGACAGGGAGGTACGAGCAGTACTTC. This chain links TRBV4-1 with TRBJ2-7; D is possibly TRBD1 (7 bases). Trimming left V 0 bases short and J 4 bases short, with 13 bases between. The CDR3 is 15 residues long. CDR1 MGHRA and CDR2 YSYEKL come from the germline V gene.

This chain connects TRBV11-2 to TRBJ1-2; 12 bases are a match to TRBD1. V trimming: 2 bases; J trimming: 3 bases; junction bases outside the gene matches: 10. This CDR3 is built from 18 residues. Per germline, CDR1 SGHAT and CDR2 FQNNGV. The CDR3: CASSLWGTGGSMDYGYTF. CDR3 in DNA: TGTGCCAGCAGCTTATGGGGGACAGGGGGCAGTATGGACTATGGCTACACCTTC. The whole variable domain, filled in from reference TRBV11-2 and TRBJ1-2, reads EAGVAQSPRYKIIEKRQSVAFWCNPISGHATLYWYQQILGQGPKLLIQFQNNGVVDDSQLPKDRFSAERLKGVDSTLKIQPAKLEDSAVYLCASSLWGTGGSMDYGYTFGSGTRLTVV.

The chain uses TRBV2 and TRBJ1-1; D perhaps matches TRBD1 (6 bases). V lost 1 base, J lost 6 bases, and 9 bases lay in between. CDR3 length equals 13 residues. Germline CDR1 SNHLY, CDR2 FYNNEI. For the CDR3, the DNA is TGTGCCAGCAGTGAAGGGACAGCCTCTGAAGCTTTCTTT. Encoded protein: CASSEGTASEAFF. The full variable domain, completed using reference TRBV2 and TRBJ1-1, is EPEVTQTPSHQVTQMGQEVILRCVPISNHLYFYWYRQILGQKVEFLVSFYNNEISEKSEIFDDQFSVERPDGSNFTLKIRSTKLEDSAMYFCASSEGTASEAFFGQGTRLTVV.

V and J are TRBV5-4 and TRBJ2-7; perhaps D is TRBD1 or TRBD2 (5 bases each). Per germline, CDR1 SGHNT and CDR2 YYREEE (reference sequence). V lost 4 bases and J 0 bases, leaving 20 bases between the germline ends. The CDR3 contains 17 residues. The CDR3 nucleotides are TGTGCCAGCAGCGATCGGGACCAGGGCCAACCCTCCTACGAGCAGTACTTC. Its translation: CASSDRDQGQPSYEQYF.

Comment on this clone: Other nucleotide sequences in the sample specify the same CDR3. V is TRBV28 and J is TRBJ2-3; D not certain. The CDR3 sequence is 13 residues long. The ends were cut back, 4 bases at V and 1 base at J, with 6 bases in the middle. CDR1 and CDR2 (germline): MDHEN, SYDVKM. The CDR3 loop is CASSSQGTDTQYF. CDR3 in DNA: TGTGCCAGCAGTTCTCAAGGCACAGATACGCAGTATTTT.

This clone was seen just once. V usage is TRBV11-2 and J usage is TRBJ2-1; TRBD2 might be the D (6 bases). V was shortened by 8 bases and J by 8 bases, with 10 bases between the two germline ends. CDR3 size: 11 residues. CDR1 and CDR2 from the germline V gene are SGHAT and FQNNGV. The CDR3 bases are TGTGCCAGCCTGGGGGAGGATGAGCAGTTCTTC. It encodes CASLGEDEQFF.

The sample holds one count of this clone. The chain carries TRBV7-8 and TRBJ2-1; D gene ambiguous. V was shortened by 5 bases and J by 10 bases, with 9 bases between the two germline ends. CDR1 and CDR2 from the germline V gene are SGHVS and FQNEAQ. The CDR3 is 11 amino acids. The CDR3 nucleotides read TGTGCCAGCAGCCTTCTACCGGAGCAGTTCTTC. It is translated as CASSLLPEQFF.

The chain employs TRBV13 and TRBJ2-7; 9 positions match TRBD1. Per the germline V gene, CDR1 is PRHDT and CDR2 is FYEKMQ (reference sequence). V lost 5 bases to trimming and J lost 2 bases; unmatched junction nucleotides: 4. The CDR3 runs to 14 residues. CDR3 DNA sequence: TGTGCCAGCAGCCGACAGGGGGTGACCTACGAGCAGTACTTC. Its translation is CASSRQGVTYEQYF.

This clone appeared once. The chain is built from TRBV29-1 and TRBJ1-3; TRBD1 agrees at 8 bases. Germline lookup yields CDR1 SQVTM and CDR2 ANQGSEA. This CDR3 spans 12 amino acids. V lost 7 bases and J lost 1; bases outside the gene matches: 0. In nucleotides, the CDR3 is TGCAGCGGACAGGGGTCTGGAAACACCATATATTTT. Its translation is CSGQGSGNTIYF.

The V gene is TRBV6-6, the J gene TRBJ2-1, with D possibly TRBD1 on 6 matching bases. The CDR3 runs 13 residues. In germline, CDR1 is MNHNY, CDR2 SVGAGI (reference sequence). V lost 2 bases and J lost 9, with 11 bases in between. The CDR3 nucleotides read TGTGCCAGCAGTTACGCAGGGGTTGGTGAGCAGTTCTTC. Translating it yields CASSYAGVGEQFF.

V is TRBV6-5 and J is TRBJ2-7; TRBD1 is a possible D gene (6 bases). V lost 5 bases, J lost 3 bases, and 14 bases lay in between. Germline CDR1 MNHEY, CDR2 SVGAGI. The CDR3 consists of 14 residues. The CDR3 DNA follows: TGTGCCAGCAGTGCGGACAGCCTAGGCTACGAGCAGTACTTC. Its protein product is CASSADSLGYEQYF.

The CDR3 region is CASRLFLAGEGSTDTQYF. The CDR3 coding sequence is TGTGCAAGTCGCTTATTCCTAGCGGGAGAAGGTAGCACAGATACGCAGTATTTT. The J gene is TRBJ2-3, the V gene TRBV12-2; the table's D call, TRBD2, has no DNA check behind it. TRBV12-2 is recorded as a pseudogene. The CDR3 loop spans 18 amino acids.

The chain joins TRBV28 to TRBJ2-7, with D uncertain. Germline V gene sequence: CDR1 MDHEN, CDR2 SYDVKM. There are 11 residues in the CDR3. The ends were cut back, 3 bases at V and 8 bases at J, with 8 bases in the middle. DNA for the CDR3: TGTGCCAGCAGTTTGGGATTTAAGCAGTACTTC. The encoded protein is CASSLGFKQYF.